A selection of T cell receptor beta chains follows, all from one sample in a study of T cells after yellow fever vaccination. MiXCR, run by TCRdb on the 5' RACE reads, gives a single entry per CDR3 protein. The table records approximately 300,000 distinct CDR3 sequences, around 10% of them present only once. The material was CD4+ T cells sorted from PBMCs, obtained 45 days after the yellow fever booster vaccination. The receptors derive from a young man who received the YFV17D yellow fever vaccine. The CDR3 runs from the conserved cysteine through the conserved F or W. Each record gives: J gene, D gene, V gene, clone size, CDR3 DNA, CDR3 protein. D genes are given only for firm matches. Clone sizes are given selectively: once, few, many, or a class where the clone is expanded.

>TRBJ2-5|TRBD1|TRBV24-1|-
TGTGCCACCAGTGATCACACCCCGCAGGGGGTGTACCAAGAGACCCAGTACTTC
CATSDHTPQGVYQETQYF
>TRBJ2-2|-|TRBV5-1|-
TGCGCCAGCAGCCGAGGGGGTACGGACACCGGGGAGCTGTTTTTT
CASSRGGTDTGELFF
>TRBJ1-3|-|TRBV5-1|many
TGCGCCAGCAGCCCCGGGGGGCTCTCTGGAAACACCATATATTTT
CASSPGGLSGNTIYF
>TRBJ1-4|TRBD1|TRBV5-1|few
TGCGCCAGCAGCTTGGATACAGGGGGAGGAGAAAAACTGTTTTTT
CASSLDTGGGEKLFF
>TRBJ2-3|-|TRBV9|-
TGTGCCAGCAGCCCGACCTCCAGGGGTGCAGATACGCAGTATTTT
CASSPTSRGADTQYF
>TRBJ2-7|-|TRBV3-2|-
TGTGCCAGCAGCCAAGATTGCACCTACGAGCAGTACTTC
CASSQDCTYEQYF
>TRBJ1-6|-|TRBV5-4|-
TGTGCCAGCAGCTCCCTTCGGAACAGGATCAAGATTTCACCCCTCCACTTT
CASSSLRNRIKISPLHF
>TRBJ2-3|TRBD1|TRBV6-6|many
TGTGCCAGCAGATATAGACAGGGGGCGCGGAGTACGCAGTATTTT
CASRYRQGARSTQYF
>TRBJ1-3|-|TRBV6-6|-
TGTGCCAGCTTGCTGGGGGGCCGTGGAAACACCATATATTTT
CASLLGGRGNTIYF
>TRBJ1-5|-|TRBV7-2|few
TGTGCCAGCAGCTTGTTAGTAAATAGCAATCAGCCCCAGCATTTT
CASSLLVNSNQPQHF
>TRBJ2-7|-|TRBV12-3/TRBV12-4|-
TGTGCCAGCAGTTGGAACTCAGGGACACGAAGCGAGCAGTACTTC
CASSWNSGTRSEQYF
>TRBJ1-4|-|TRBV4-3|-
TGCGCCAGCAGCCAAGGGTCTCGGGGGGCAACTAATGAAAAACTGTTTTTT
CASSQGSRGATNEKLFF
>TRBJ1-3|-|TRBV7-2|-
TGTGCCAGCAGCTTAACGACAGGAAACACCATATATTTT
CASSLTTGNTIYF
>TRBJ1-1|-|TRBV4-3|few
TGCGCCAGCAGCCAAGATATTGTTAGAACAGGGCTGGGCACTGAAGCTTTCTTT
CASSQDIVRTGLGTEAFF
>TRBJ1-4|-|TRBV20-1|few
TGCAGTGTCTCAATCGGACTTTCCCCTGAAAAACTGTTTTTT
CSVSIGLSPEKLFF
>TRBJ1-4|-|TRBV5-6|few
TGTGCCAGCACCACTAGGGAAGGAGCCCATGAAAAACTGTTTTTT
CASTTREGAHEKLFF
>TRBJ1-2|-|TRBV4-3|-
TGCGCCAGCAGCCAAGCGGTACCCTCTGCGGGCGACAGCGCCCACTTTGGCTACACCTTC
CASSQAVPSAGDSAHFGYTF
>TRBJ2-5|TRBD2|TRBV10-3|-
TGTGCCATCAGCAATGTGTTTTTCTCGGGACTAGCGGGACAAGAGACCCAGTACTTC
CAISNVFFSGLAGQETQYF
>TRBJ1-6|-|TRBV7-2|-
TGTGCCAGCAGCTTAGTAACGGGGCCCTCCCACTTT
CASSLVTGPSHF
>TRBJ2-3|-|TRBV6-1|many
TGTGCCAGCAGTGCGGCAGGGGCCAGGGGAGATACGCAGTATTTT
CASSAAGARGDTQYF
>TRBJ2-2|TRBD1|TRBV5-1|few
TGCGCCAGCAGCCAAGGACAGGCGAACACCGGGGAGCTGTTTTTT
CASSQGQANTGELFF
>TRBJ1-1|-|TRBV6-1|-
TGTGCCACCCGCGGCAGTTTCACTGAAGCTTTCTTT
CATRGSFTEAFF
>TRBJ2-5|TRBD2|TRBV5-4|-
TGTGCCAGCAGCTTGGTTCTTACCAGCGGGGGGCAAGAGACCCAGTACTTC
CASSLVLTSGGQETQYF
>TRBJ1-6|TRBD1|TRBV5-6|-
TGTGCCAGCAGCTTGGGGCAGGGGGGAGAGCCCCTCCACTTT
CASSLGQGGEPLHF
>TRBJ2-1|-|TRBV4-3|many
TGCGCCAGCAGCCGCCCGCGGGCGGGGCTTGATCATGAGCAGTTCTTC
CASSRPRAGLDHEQFF
>TRBJ2-1|-|TRBV7-2|many
TGTGCCAGCAGCTTAGATCCTAGCCCCCACAATGAGCAGTTCTTC
CASSLDPSPHNEQFF
>TRBJ1-6|-|TRBV7-2|few
TGTGCCAGCAGCCTAATGGACTCCTATAATTCACCCCTCCACTTT
CASSLMDSYNSPLHF
>TRBJ1-1|-|TRBV7-9|many
TGTGCCAGCAGCTTAGGTCCCCACCTGACCGAAGCTTTCTTT
CASSLGPHLTEAFF
>TRBJ1-4|-|TRBV5-6|-
TGTGCCAGCAGCTCCCTATCTCAATTGGTGAGAGATGAAAAACTGTTTTTT
CASSSLSQLVRDEKLFF
>TRBJ2-5|-|TRBV4-1|few
TGCGCCAGCAGCCAAGATCGGGGCGAGGGAACCGTCGGAGAGACCCAGTACTTC
CASSQDRGEGTVGETQYF
>TRBJ1-6|-|TRBV5-1|-
TGCGCCAGCAGCTTGGGAGACAGGCAATATAATTCACCCCTCCACTTT
CASSLGDRQYNSPLHF
>TRBJ2-5|-|TRBV12-3/TRBV12-4|many
TGTGCCAGCAGTTTATTCGGGGAGACCCAGTACTTC
CASSLFGETQYF
>TRBJ2-2|TRBD1|TRBV9|-
TGTGCCAGCAGCGTTTTGGACAGGGGAGGTAGCGGGGAGCTGTTTTTT
CASSVLDRGGSGELFF
>TRBJ1-3|TRBD1|TRBV7-2|few
TGTGCCAGCAGCTTAGCCCCAGGGGGTACCTCTGGAAACACCATATATTTT
CASSLAPGGTSGNTIYF
>TRBJ1-6|TRBD1|TRBV4-2|few
TGTGCCAGCAGCCCCACAGGGGCGGAGGATAATTCACCCCTCCACTTT
CASSPTGAEDNSPLHF
>TRBJ2-3|TRBD1|TRBV5-5|few
TGTGCCAGCAGCCCGAGGGGGCAAACGGCAGATACGCAGTATTTT
CASSPRGQTADTQYF
>TRBJ2-2|TRBD1|TRBV9|-
TGTGCCAGCAGCGTAGAACAGGGGGAAGCCGGGGAGCTGTTTTTT
CASSVEQGEAGELFF
>TRBJ2-3|-|TRBV12-5|many
TGTGCTAGTGGTTCCGGGGACACAGATACGCAGTATTTT
CASGSGDTDTQYF
>TRBJ1-1|-|TRBV4-3|few
TGCGCCAGCAGCCAAGATTTCGCCGGGACATGGACTTTCTTT
CASSQDFAGTWTFF
>TRBJ2-5|TRBD2|TRBV6-1|few
TGTGCCAGCAGTTTTTTAGCGGGGAAAGAGACCCAGTACTTC
CASSFLAGKETQYF
>TRBJ2-5|-|TRBV20-1|-
TGCAGTGCTAGATTGGCTAGTCGCCGTCAAGAGACCCAGTACTTC
CSARLASRRQETQYF
>TRBJ2-1|TRBD1|TRBV4-2|-
TGTGCCAGCAGCCAGAATTGGGACAGCTACAATGAGCAGTTCTTC
CASSQNWDSYNEQFF
>TRBJ2-7|-|TRBV9|-
TGTGCCAGCAGCGTAGCGCCGGGCCGGGGCGAGCAGTACTTC
CASSVAPGRGEQYF
>TRBJ2-3|-|TRBV5-1|few
TGCGCCAGCAGCGCATTAATAAGCACAGATACGCAGTATTTT
CASSALISTDTQYF
>TRBJ2-3|TRBD2|TRBV6-2/TRBV6-3|many
TGTGCCAGCACCAGTGGGGGGGGCACAGATACGCAGTATTTT
CASTSGGGTDTQYF